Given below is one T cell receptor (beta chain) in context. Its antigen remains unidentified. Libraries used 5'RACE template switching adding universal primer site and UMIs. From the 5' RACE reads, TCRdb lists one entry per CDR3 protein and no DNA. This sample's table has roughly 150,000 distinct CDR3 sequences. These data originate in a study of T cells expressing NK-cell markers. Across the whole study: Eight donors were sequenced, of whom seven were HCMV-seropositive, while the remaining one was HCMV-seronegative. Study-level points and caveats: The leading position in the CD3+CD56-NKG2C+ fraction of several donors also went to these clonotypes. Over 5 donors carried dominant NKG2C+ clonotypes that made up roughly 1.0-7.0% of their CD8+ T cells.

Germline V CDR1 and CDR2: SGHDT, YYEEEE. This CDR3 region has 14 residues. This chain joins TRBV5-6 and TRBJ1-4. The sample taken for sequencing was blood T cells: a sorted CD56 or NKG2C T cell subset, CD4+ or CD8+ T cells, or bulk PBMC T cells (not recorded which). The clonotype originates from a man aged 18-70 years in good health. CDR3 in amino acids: CASSLSGSNEKLFF.